The rows below give T cell receptor beta chains drawn from one sample of a study of low-dose radiotherapy and immunotherapy resistance in tumors. One entry per CDR3 protein, called by TCRdb with MiXCR from the reads. Of about 84,000 distinct CDR3 sequences listed, 15% to 20% are singletons. Source: PBMCs, taken after low-dose radiotherapy plus immunotherapy. The receptors shown here come from a male donor with prostate cancer. The CDR3 runs from the conserved cysteine through the conserved F or W. The order of the fields is V gene, clone size, J gene, D gene, CDR3 DNA, CDR3 protein. A D gene is named only where the DNA matches it firmly. Only some rows state a clone size, as once, few, many or a class for expanded clones.

v_gene: TRBV18; abundance: many; j_gene: TRBJ2-2; d_gene: .; CDR3nt: TGTGCCAGCTCACCGGTTGGAGCGACCCGGGAGCTGTTTTTT; CDR3aa: CASSPVGATRELFF
v_gene: TRBV15; abundance: many; j_gene: TRBJ1-1; d_gene: .; CDR3nt: TGTGCCACCAGCAGAGATTCAGACGCAGGGGCGAAAGCTTTCTTT; CDR3aa: CATSRDSDAGAKAFF
v_gene: TRBV4-3; abundance: .; j_gene: TRBJ1-4; d_gene: .; CDR3nt: TGCGCCAGCAGCCAAGATAGGGTCGGCGCTCGTACTAATGAAAAACTGTTTTTT; CDR3aa: CASSQDRVGARTNEKLFF
v_gene: TRBV28; abundance: many; j_gene: TRBJ1-6; d_gene: TRBD1; CDR3nt: TGTGCCAGCAGTCCCACAGGGGCAGGTTCACCCCTCCACTTT; CDR3aa: CASSPTGAGSPLHF
v_gene: TRBV10-3; abundance: many; j_gene: TRBJ2-7; d_gene: .; CDR3nt: TGTGCCATCCCAAGCCGGGACGGTTCATCCGAGCAGTACTTC; CDR3aa: CAIPSRDGSSEQYF
v_gene: TRBV9; abundance: few; j_gene: TRBJ2-6; d_gene: .; CDR3nt: TGTGCCAGCGGCCTCACCTCTGGGGCCAACGTCATGACTTTC; CDR3aa: CASGLTSGANVMTF
v_gene: TRBV6-6; abundance: many; j_gene: TRBJ1-5; d_gene: .; CDR3nt: TGTGCCAGCAGTTACCACGGGGGCGCGGGTCAGCCCCAGCATTTT; CDR3aa: CASSYHGGAGQPQHF
v_gene: TRBV25-1; abundance: many; j_gene: TRBJ1-2; d_gene: TRBD1; CDR3nt: TGTGCCAGCAGTGAACCTCCCGGGACAGGATCTTCTAACTATGGCTACACCTTC; CDR3aa: CASSEPPGTGSSNYGYTF
v_gene: TRBV4-1; abundance: .; j_gene: TRBJ1-1; d_gene: .; CDR3nt: TGCGCCAGCAGCCAAGAAGGTGGGGCGAAAGCTTTCTTT; CDR3aa: CASSQEGGAKAFF
v_gene: TRBV28; abundance: many; j_gene: TRBJ2-7; d_gene: TRBD2; CDR3nt: TGTGCCAGCAGTAACCCGGGACTAGCGGGGGACTACGAGCAGTACTTC; CDR3aa: CASSNPGLAGDYEQYF
v_gene: TRBV3-1; abundance: .; j_gene: TRBJ2-5; d_gene: TRBD2; CDR3nt: TGTGCCAGCAGCTTCGGGGGGAACCAAGAGACCCAGTACTTC; CDR3aa: CASSFGGNQETQYF
v_gene: TRBV28; abundance: many; j_gene: TRBJ1-2; d_gene: .; CDR3nt: TGTGCCGGAGGGAAGGGCGCCACACTTAACTATGGCTACACCTTC; CDR3aa: CAGGKGATLNYGYTF
v_gene: TRBV29-1; abundance: many; j_gene: TRBJ2-3; d_gene: TRBD2; CDR3nt: TGCAGCGAGACCAGGAGTCTAGCGGGAGGCCCTAATACGCAGTATTTT; CDR3aa: CSETRSLAGGPNTQYF
v_gene: TRBV5-1; abundance: .; j_gene: TRBJ1-2; d_gene: .; CDR3nt: TGCGCCAGCAGCTTGGTACCGGACGGGTCCTATGGCTACACCTTC; CDR3aa: CASSLVPDGSYGYTF
v_gene: TRBV20-1; abundance: many; j_gene: TRBJ1-6; d_gene: .; CDR3nt: TGCAGTGCTAGAGGGGACACCCATAATTCACCCCTCCACTTT; CDR3aa: CSARGDTHNSPLHF
v_gene: TRBV5-4; abundance: many; j_gene: TRBJ1-2; d_gene: TRBD1; CDR3nt: TGCGCCAGCAGCGCCACCGGGACAGCCAACTATGGCTACACCTTC; CDR3aa: CASSATGTANYGYTF
v_gene: TRBV3-1; abundance: many; j_gene: TRBJ2-1; d_gene: .; CDR3nt: TGTGCCAGCAGTCCTAAGGGGGGGGGCTACAATGAGCAGTTCTTC; CDR3aa: CASSPKGGGYNEQFF
v_gene: TRBV20-1; abundance: many; j_gene: TRBJ2-3; d_gene: TRBD1; CDR3nt: TGCAGTGCTAGAGATCCGGGACAGGGGACAAACACAGATACGCAGTATTTT; CDR3aa: CSARDPGQGTNTDTQYF
v_gene: TRBV27; abundance: many; j_gene: TRBJ2-7; d_gene: TRBD2; CDR3nt: TGTGCCAGCAGTTCACTGACTAGCGGGAGTCACGAGCAGTACTTC; CDR3aa: CASSSLTSGSHEQYF
v_gene: TRBV30; abundance: many; j_gene: TRBJ2-1; d_gene: .; CDR3nt: TGTGCCTGGAGTGTGACTAGTAATGAGCAGTTCTTC; CDR3aa: CAWSVTSNEQFF